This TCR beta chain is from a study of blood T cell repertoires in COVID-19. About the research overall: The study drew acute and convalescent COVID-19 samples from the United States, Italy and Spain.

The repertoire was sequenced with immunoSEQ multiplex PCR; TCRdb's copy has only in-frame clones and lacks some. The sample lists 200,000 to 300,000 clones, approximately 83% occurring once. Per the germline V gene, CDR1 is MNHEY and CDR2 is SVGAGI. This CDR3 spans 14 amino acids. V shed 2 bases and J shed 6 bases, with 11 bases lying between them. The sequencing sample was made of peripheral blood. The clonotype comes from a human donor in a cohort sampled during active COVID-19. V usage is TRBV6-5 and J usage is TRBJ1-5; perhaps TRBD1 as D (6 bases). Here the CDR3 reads CASSYTGTGQPQHF. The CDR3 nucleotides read TGTGCCAGCAGTTACACAGGGACGGGTCAGCCCCAGCATTTT.